This T cell receptor beta chain was recovered during a study of blood T cell repertoires in COVID-19 (TCRdb year 2020). Background on the whole study: Samples from collaborators originated in the United States, Italy and Spain and spanned both the acute and convalescent phases of COVID-19. Where available, HLA class I and class II types were taken from metadata supplied by the sample provider and were not determined by assay-based typing. The samples were drawn from two sources: the first 160 participants of the ongoing ImmuneRACE study, and over 1,000 subjects contributed by 6 global collaborators. The material from the prospective study consisted of cDNA or gDNA derived from T cells, B-cell-depleted T cells, or PBMCs. Deeply sampled blood TCRbeta repertoires from subjects exposed to, actively infected with, or recovered from COVID-19 were included in the dataset. A freely available public database, intended as a resource for researchers studying the immune response to SARS-CoV-2, is where the repertoires were released. Sample metadata almost always included a de-identified subject ID, COVID-19 status, age in years and sex. General study outcomes and caveats: The amount of clinical and demographic metadata varied by source and participant and was provided uncurated.

The germline V gene specifies SGHTA as CDR1 and FQGNSA as CDR2. Compared with germline, V lacks 5 bases and J lacks 2 bases; bases without a gene match: 9. From cysteine to phenylalanine, the CDR3 is 16 amino acids long. Solely the CDR3 DNA is kept, with 48 bases framed from the first base. Comments on this clone: The target of this receptor is not known. One base away there is no much larger clone; base qualities are not given.

The collaborating institutions used their own protocols to collect whole blood in K2EDTA tubes. For TCRbeta analysis, collaborator samples were shipped as frozen whole blood, as isolated PBMCs, or as DNA extracted from either sample type. The immunoSEQ Assay, a bias-controlled multiplex PCR, was used to amplify TCRbeta CDR3 regions from genomic DNA. In the paper's pipeline: Nucleated cell counts per sample were estimated from amplification of reference gene primers within the assay. To quantify the absolute abundance of each unique TCRbeta CDR3 rearrangement, sequence reads were collapsed and filtered. For each sample, productive Simpson clonality was calculated as the square root of Simpson's diversity index across productive rearrangements. TCRdb stores this immuneACCESS table with in-frame sequences only. Part of the clones is absent; in the studies checked, under half of the shortfall reflects unresolved V genes, and no reason is known for the rest. The V and J calls and clone size come from that table; D and trimming were worked out from the DNA. The sample table records some 120,000 clones; 74% of these occur just once. Together, the top ten hold around 5.5% of the sample.

The sequence links TRBV7-2 to TRBJ2-7; a stretch of 10 junction bases matches TRBD1. The sample taken for sequencing was peripheral blood. This TCR derives from a man in his sixties with acute or convalescent COVID-19. The CDR3 protein is CASSIAGTGAPYEQYF. The nucleotides are TGTGCCAGCAGCATTGCCGGGACAGGGGCCCCCTACGAGCAGTACTTC. Supplemented by the reference TRBV7-2 and TRBJ2-7 proteins around the CDR3, the complete variable domain is GAGVSQSPSNKVTEKGKDVELRCDPISGHTALYWYRQSLGQGLEFLIYFQGNSAPDKSGLPSDRFSAERTGGSVSTLTIQRTQQEDSAVYLCASSIAGTGAPYEQYFGPGTRLTVT.